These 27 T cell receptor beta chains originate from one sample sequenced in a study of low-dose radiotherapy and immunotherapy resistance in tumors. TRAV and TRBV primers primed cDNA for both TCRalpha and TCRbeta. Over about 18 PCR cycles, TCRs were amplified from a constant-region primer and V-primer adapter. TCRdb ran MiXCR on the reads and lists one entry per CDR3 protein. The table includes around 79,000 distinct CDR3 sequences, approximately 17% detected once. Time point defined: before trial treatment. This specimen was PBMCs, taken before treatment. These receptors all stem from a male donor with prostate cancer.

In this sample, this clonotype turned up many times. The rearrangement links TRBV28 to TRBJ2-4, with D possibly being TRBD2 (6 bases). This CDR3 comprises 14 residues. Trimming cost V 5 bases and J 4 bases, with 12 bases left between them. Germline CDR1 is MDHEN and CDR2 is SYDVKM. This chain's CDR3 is CASSGAGRKNIQYF. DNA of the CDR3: TGTGCCAGCAGTGGCGCGGGACGGAAAAACATTCAGTACTTC.

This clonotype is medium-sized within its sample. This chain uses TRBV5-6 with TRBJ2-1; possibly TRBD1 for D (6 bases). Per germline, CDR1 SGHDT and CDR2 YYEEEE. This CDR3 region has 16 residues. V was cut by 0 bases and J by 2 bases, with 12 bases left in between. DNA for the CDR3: TGTGCCAGCAGCTTGGGTCAGGGGTCCCCCTACAATGAGCAGTTCTTC. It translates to CASSLGQGSPYNEQFF.

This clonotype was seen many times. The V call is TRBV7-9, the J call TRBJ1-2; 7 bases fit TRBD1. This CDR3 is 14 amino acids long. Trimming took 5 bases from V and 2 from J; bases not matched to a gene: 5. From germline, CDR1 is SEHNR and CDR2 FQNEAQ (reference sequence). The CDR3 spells CASSRSGGNYGYTF. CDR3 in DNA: TGTGCCAGCAGCCGATCAGGGGGAAACTATGGCTACACCTTC.

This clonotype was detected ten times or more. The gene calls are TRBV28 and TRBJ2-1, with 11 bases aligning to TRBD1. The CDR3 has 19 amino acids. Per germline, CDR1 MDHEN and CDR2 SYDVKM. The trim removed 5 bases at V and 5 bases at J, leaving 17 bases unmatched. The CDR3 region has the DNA TGTGCCAGCAGTATCCGGACAGGGGGCGCATCGCCTAACGACAATGAGCAGTTCTTC. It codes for CASSIRTGGASPNDNEQFF.

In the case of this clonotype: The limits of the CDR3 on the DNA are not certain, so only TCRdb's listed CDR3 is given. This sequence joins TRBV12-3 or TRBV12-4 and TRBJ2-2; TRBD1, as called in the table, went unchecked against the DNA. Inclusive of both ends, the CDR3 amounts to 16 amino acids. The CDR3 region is CASRMTGAGTGELFFF.

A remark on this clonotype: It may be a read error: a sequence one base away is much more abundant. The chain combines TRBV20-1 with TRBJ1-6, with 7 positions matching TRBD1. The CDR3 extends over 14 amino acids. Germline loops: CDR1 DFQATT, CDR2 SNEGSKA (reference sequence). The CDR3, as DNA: TGCAGTGCTCGTAGACAGGGCTCTGGTTCACCCATCCACTTT. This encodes CSARRQGSGSPIHF.

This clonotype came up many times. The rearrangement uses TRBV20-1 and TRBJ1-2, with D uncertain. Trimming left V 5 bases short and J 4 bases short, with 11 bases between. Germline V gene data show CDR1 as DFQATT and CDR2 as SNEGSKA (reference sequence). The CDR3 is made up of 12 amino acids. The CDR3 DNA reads TGCAGTGCTCATCAGACGGGCTATGGCTACACCTTC. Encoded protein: CSAHQTGYGYTF.

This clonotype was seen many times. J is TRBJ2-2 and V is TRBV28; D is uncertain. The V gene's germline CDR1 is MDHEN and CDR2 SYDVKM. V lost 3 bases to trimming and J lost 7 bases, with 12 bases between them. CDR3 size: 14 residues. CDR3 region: CASSLSGNDGELFF. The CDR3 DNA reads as TGTGCCAGCAGTTTGTCAGGAAACGACGGGGAGCTGTTTTTT.

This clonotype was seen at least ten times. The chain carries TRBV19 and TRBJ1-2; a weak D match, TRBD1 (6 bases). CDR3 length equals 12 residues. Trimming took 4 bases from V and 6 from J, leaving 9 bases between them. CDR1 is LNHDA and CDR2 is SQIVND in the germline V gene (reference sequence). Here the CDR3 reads CASSTGVNGYTF. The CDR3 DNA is TGTGCCAGTAGTACAGGGGTAAATGGCTACACCTTC. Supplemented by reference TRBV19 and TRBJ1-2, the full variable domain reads DGGITQSPKYLFRKEGQNVTLSCEQNLNHDAMYWYRQDPGQGLRLIYYSQIVNDFQKGDIAEGYSVSREKKESFPLTVTSAQKNPTAFYLCASSTGVNGYTFGSGTRLTVV.

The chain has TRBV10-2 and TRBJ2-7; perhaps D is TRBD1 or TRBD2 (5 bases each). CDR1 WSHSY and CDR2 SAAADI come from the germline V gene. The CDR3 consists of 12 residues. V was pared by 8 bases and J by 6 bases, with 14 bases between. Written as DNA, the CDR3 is TGCGCCAGCCGGAGGCAGGGCGGCGAGCAGTACTTC. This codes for CASRRQGGEQYF.

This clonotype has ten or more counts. The CDR3 spells CASSFTGFYGYTF. CDR3 nucleotide sequence: TGTGCCAGCAGCTTTACGGGTTTCTATGGCTACACCTTC. The chain has TRBV7-4 and TRBJ1-2, with unresolved D. Germline V lookup: CDR1 SGHVT, CDR2 SQSDAQ. This CDR3 is 13 amino acids long. Between the trimmed V and J ends, which lost 3 bases and 4 bases, there was a span of 9 bases.

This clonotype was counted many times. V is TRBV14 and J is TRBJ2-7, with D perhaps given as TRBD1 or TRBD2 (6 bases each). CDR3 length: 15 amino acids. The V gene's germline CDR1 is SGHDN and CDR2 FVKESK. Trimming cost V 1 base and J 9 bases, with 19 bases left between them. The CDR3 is CASSQVGGGYGGQYF. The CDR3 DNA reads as TGTGCCAGCAGCCAAGTCGGAGGGGGGTACGGTGGGCAGTACTTC. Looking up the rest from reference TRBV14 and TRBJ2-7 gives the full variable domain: EAGVTQFPSHSVIEKGQTVTLRCDPISGHDNLYWYRRVMGKEIKFLLHFVKESKQDESGMPNNRFLAERTGGTYSTLKVQPAELEDSGVYFCASSQVGGGYGGQYFGPGTRLTVT.

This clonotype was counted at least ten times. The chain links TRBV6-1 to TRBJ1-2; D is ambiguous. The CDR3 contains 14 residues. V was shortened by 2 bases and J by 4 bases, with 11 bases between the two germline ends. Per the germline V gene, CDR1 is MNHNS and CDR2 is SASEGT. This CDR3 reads CASSESSQSYGYTF. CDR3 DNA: TGTGCCAGCAGTGAATCGTCTCAGAGCTATGGCTACACCTTC.

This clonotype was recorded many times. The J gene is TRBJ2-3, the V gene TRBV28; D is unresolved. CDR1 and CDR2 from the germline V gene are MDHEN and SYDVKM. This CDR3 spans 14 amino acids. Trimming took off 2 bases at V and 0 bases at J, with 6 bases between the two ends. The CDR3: CASSLQVSTDTQYF. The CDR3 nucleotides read TGTGCCAGCAGTTTACAGGTCAGCACAGATACGCAGTATTTT.

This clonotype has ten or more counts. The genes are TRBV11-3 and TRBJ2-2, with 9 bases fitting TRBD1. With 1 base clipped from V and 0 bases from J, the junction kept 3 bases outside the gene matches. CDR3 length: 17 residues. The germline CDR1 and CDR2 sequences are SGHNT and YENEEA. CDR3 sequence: CASSLAGTGPNTGELFF. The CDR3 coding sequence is TGTGCCAGCAGCTTAGCCGGGACAGGGCCGAACACCGGGGAGCTGTTTTTT.

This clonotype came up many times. This CDR3 reads CASSLTGGDGYTF. CDR3 nucleotide sequence: TGTGCCAGCAGCTTGACAGGGGGCGATGGCTACACCTTC. The chain uses TRBV7-8 and TRBJ1-2; 10 bases line up with TRBD1. J was trimmed by 6 bases and V by 3 bases; bases with no gene match: 1. The V gene's germline CDR1 is SGHVS and CDR2 FQNEAQ. The CDR3 extends over 13 amino acids.

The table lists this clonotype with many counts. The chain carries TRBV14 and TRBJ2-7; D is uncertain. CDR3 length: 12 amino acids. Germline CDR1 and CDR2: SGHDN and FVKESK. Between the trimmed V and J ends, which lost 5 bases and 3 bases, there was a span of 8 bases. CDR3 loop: CASSERHYEQYF. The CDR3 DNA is TGTGCCAGCAGCGAGCGTCACTACGAGCAGTACTTC.

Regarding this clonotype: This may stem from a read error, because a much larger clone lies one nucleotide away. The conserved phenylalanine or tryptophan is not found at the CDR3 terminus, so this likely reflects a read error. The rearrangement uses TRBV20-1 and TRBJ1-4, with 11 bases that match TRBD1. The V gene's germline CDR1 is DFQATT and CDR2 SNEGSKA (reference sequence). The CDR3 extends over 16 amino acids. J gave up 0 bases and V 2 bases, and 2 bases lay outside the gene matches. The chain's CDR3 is CSARPGQGATNEKLFS. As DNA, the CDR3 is TGCAGTGCTAGACCGGGACAGGGGGCAACTAATGAAAAACTGTTTTCT.

The CDR3 nucleotides read TGTGCCAGCAGCTTAAGAGGAGACGGGACCTACGAGCAGTACTTC. The encoded protein is CASSLRGDGTYEQYF. The chain combines TRBV7-3 with TRBJ2-7; tentative D call: TRBD2 (5 bases). Trimming cost V 1 base and J 2 bases, with 12 bases left between them. This CDR3 has 15 residues. Germline CDR1 reads SGHTA; CDR2 reads FQGTGA.

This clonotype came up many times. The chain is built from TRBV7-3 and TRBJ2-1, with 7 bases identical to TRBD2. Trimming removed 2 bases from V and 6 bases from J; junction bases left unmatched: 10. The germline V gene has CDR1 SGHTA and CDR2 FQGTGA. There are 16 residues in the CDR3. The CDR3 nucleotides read TGTGCCAGCAGCTTAGGCGGCGGGAGTAGGCGCAATGAGCAGTTCTTC. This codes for CASSLGGGSRRNEQFF.

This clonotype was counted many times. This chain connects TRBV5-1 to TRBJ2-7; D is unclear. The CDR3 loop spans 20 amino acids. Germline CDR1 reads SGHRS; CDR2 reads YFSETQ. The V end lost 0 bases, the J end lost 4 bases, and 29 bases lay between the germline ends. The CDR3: CASSLGVGSRQSFGLYEQYF. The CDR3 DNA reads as TGCGCCAGCAGCTTGGGTGTGGGCTCGAGACAATCATTCGGGCTATACGAGCAGTACTTC.

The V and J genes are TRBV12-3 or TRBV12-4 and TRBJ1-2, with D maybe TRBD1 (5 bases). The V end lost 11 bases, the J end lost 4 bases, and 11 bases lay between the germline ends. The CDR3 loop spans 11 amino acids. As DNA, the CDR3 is TGTGCCGTGGGGCTGGGCTATGGCTACACCTTC. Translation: CAVGLGYGYTF.

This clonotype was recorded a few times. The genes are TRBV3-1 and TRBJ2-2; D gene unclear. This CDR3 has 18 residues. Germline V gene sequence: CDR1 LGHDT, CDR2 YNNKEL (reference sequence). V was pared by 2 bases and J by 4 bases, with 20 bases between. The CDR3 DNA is TGTGCCAGCAGCCAACCCCCTCTCTCGACTCGAGGCACCGGGGAGCTGTTTTTT. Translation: CASSQPPLSTRGTGELFF.

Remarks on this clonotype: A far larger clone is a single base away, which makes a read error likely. In DNA, the CDR3 is TGTGCCAGCAGCCGGGAAGCACTTCCCATTCAGTACTTC. Its translation is CASSREALPIQYF. The chain employs TRBV12-3 or TRBV12-4 and TRBJ2-4, with a possible D match to TRBD2 (5 bases). The CDR3 totals 13 residues. The V gene lost 6 bases and the J gene lost 9 bases, with 15 bases spanning the gap.

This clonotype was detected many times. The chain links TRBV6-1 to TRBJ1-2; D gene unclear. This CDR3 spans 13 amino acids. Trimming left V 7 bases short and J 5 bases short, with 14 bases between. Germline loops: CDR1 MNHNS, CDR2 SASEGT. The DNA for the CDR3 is TGTGCCAGCAACACCTCCCCAGGATATGGCTACACCTTC. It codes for CASNTSPGYGYTF.

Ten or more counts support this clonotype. CDR3 bases: TGCGCCAGCAGCCCAGATGACAGGGGGCGAGGAGATACGCAGTATTTT. Protein product: CASSPDDRGRGDTQYF. This rearrangement joins TRBV5-1 to TRBJ2-3; 10 bases match TRBD1. CDR3 length equals 16 residues. V was pared by 4 bases and J by 5 bases, with 10 bases of the junction left unmatched. Per germline, CDR1 SGHRS and CDR2 YFSETQ.

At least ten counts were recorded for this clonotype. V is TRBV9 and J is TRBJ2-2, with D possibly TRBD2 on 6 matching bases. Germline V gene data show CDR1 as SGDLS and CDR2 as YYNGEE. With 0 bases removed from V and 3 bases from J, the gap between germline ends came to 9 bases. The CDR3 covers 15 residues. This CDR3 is CASSVGLVHTGELFF. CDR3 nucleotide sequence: TGTGCCAGCAGCGTAGGACTAGTTCACACCGGGGAGCTGTTTTTT.